Listed below are T cell receptor beta chains from one sample, sequenced in a study of T cell responses to AZD1222 COVID-19 vaccine. Sequenced by immunoSEQ multiplex PCR; TCRdb stores in-frame clones only, minus some. Among 150,000 or so clones, 90% were seen once, and the ten largest hold about 1.6%. The sequences come from peripheral blood, collected on day 0 of AZD1222 vaccination. The receptors were sampled from an adult in good health. CDR3s include the opening cysteine and the closing phenylalanine or tryptophan. The order of the fields is J gene, V gene, CDR3 protein.

TRBJ1-4	TRBV18	CASSPPGQGNEKLFF
TRBJ2-7	TRBV5-4	CASSLTGESYEQYF
TRBJ1-2	TRBV7-9	CASRGTSLNYGYTF
TRBJ1-5	TRBV6-9	CASSSRSNQPQHF
TRBJ1-2	TRBV4-1	CASSQYVGVTYGYTF
TRBJ2-6	TRBV7-9	CASSSGAGSSGANVLTF
TRBJ1-1	TRBV5-1	CASSLRGTEAFF
TRBJ1-2	TRBV3-1/TRBV3-2	CASSSRGRNYGYTF
TRBJ1-2	TRBV6-2/TRBV6-3	CASSKDRAGYTF
TRBJ1-1	TRBV7-8	CASSPTKSRMNTEAFF
TRBJ2-1	TRBV12-5	CASGPGGSYNEQFF
TRBJ2-5	TRBV27	CASRAPGQGREGQYF
TRBJ1-6	TRBV9	CASSVAGGADNSPLHF
TRBJ1-6	TRBV4-1	CASSQADSYNSPLHF
TRBJ1-1	TRBV14	CASSPTGNTEAFF
TRBJ1-5	TRBV12-3/TRBV12-4	CASRGSNQPQHF
TRBJ1-2	TRBV7-8	CASSLGTGFYGYTF
TRBJ2-7	TRBV6-2/TRBV6-3	CASSYSGQLEQYF
TRBJ1-2	TRBV5-1	CASSSGQYGYTF
TRBJ1-1	TRBV7-2	CASSSQPWGTGNTEAFF